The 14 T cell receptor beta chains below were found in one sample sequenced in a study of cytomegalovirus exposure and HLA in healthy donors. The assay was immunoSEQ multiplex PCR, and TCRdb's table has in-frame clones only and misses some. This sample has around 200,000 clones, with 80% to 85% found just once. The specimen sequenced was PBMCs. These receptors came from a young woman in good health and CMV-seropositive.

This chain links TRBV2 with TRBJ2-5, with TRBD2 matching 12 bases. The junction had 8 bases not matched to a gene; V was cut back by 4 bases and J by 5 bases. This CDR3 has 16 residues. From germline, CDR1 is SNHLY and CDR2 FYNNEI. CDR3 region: CASSGGLAGPRETQYF. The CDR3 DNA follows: TGTGCCAGCAGTGGGGGACTAGCGGGTCCTAGGGAGACCCAGTACTTC.

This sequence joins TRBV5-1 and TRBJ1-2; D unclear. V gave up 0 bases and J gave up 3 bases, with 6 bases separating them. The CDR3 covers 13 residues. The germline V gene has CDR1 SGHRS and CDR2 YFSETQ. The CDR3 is CASSLAADYGYTF. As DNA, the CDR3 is TGCGCCAGCAGCTTGGCGGCGGACTATGGCTACACCTTC.

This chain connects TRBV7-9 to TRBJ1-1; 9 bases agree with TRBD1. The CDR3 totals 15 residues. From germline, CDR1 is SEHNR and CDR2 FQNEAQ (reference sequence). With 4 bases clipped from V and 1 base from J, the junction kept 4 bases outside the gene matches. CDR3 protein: CASSSYRGRNTEAFF. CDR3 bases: TGTGCCAGCAGCTCCTACAGGGGGCGGAACACTGAAGCTTTCTTT.

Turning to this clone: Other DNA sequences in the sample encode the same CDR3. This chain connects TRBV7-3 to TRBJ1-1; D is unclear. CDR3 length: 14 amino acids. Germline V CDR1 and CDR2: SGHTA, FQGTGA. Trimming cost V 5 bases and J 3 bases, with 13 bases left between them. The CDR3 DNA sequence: TGTGCCAGCAGCCCCCGGGGATCCCACACTGAAGCTTTCTTT. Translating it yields CASSPRGSHTEAFF.

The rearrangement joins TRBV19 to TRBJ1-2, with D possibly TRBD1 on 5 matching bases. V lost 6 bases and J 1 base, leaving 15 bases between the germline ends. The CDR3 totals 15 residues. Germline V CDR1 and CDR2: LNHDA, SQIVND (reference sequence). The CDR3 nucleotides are TGTGCCAGTAGGGTCCCCGCCGACAGTAACTATGGCTACACCTTC. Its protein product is CASRVPADSNYGYTF.

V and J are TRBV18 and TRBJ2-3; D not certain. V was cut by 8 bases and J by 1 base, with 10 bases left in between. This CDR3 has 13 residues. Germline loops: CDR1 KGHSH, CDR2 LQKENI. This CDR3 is CASLLSRTDTQYF. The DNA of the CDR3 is TGTGCCAGCCTACTGTCGCGCACAGATACGCAGTATTTT.

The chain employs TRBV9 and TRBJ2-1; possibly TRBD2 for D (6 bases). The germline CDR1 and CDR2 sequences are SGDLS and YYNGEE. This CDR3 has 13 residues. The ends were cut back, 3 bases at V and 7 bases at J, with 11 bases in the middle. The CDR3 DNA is TGTGCCAGCAGCGGCTTCGGGGGAAATGAGCAGTTCTTC. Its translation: CASSGFGGNEQFF.

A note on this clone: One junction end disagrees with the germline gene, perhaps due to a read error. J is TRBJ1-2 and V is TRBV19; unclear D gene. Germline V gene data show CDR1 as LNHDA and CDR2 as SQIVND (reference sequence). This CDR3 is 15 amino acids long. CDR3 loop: CASTGSSTPKYGYTF. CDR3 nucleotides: TGTGCCAGTACCGGGTCCTCCACTCCTAAATATGGCTACACCTTC.

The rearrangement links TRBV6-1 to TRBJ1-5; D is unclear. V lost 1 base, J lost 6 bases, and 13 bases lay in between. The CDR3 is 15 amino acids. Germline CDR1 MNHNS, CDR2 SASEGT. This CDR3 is CASSEGGGYSQPQHF. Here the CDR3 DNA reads TGTGCCAGCAGTGAAGGGGGAGGGTACTCTCAGCCCCAGCATTTT.

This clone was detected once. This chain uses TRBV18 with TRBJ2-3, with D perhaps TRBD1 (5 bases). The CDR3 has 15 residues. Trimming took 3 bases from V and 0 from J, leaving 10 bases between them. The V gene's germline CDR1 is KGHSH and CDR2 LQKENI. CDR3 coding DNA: TGTGCCAGCTCACCGACAGCCTTAAGCACAGATACGCAGTATTTT. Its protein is CASSPTALSTDTQYF.

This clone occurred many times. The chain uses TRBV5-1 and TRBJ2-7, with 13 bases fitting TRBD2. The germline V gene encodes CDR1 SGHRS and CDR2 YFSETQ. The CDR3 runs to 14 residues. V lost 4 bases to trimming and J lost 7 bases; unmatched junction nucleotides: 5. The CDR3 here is CASSPGLAGEEQYF. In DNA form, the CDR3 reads TGCGCCAGCAGCCCTGGACTAGCGGGGGAGGAGCAGTACTTC.

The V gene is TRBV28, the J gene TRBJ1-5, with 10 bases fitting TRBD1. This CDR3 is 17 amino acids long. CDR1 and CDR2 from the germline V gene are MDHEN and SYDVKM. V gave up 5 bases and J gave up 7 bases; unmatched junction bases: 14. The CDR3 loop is CASSPSFADRGQQPQHF. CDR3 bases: TGTGCCAGCAGTCCCTCCTTCGCTGACAGGGGGCAACAGCCCCAGCATTTT.

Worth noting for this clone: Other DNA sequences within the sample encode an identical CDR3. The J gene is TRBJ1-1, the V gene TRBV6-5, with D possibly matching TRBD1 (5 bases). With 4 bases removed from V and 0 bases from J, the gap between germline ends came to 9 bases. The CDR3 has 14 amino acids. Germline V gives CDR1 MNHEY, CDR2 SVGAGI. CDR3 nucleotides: TGTGCCAGCAGTTTAACAGGAATGAACACTGAAGCTTTCTTT. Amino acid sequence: CASSLTGMNTEAFF.

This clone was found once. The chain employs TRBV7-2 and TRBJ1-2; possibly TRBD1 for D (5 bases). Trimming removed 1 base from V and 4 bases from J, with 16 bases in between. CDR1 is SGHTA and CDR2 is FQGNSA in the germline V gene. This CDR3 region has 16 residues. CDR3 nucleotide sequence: TGTGCCAGCAGCTTAGGCCGGGACTTCTTTCTCTATGGCTACACCTTC. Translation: CASSLGRDFFLYGYTF.